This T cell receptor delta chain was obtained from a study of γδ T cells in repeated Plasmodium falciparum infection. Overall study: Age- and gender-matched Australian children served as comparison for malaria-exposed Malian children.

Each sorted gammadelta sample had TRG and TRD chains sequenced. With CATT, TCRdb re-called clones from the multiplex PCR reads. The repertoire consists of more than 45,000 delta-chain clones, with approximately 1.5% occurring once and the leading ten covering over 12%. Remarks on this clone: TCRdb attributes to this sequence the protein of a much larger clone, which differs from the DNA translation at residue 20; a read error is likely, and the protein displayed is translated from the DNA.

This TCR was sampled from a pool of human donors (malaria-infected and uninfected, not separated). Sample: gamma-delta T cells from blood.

CDR3 DNA sequence: TGTGCTCTTGGGGAACTAGTCCCTAGCTATAAGCTAGCATCGACTGGGGGATACGCTTCAACACTCATCTTT. The encoded protein is CALGELVPSYKLASTGGYASTLIF. The chain recombines TRDV1 with TRDJ1, with TRDD3 identical over 13 bases. Because TCRdb records no J gene, it was assigned here through a match of the DNA to germline. CDR3 length: 24 residues. With 0 bases clipped from V and 10 bases from J, the junction kept 32 bases outside the gene matches. Germline values: CDR1 TSWWSYY, CDR2 QGS.